This T cell receptor beta chain was recovered during a study of cytomegalovirus exposure and HLA in healthy donors. The wider study: Genotyping showed roughly 83% of about 370 donors falling in the Caucasian-associated ancestry cluster. General study results and limits: In an earlier analysis, about 90% or about 30%: the productive usage of most TCR beta V segments. Association of a missense DCLRE1C variant with TCR beta V- and J-gene trimming was reported in a later analysis.

Details on this clone: The antigen remains unidentified.

Use of 60 Vbeta and 13 Jbeta primers characterized the PCR. The protocol was immunoSEQ multiplex PCR, while the TCRdb copy is restricted to in-frame clones and leaves out a portion. The sample has over 55,000 clones, roughly 77% seen once. The sequencing input was PBMCs. The receptor was derived from a woman aged 25-40 years in good health and CMV-seronegative.

For the CDR3, the DNA is TGTGCCAGCAGCTTAGTACAGTCTGGGGCCAACGTCCTGACTTTC. This gives the protein CASSLVQSGANVLTF. This chain joins TRBV7-9 and TRBJ2-6; D gene ambiguous. This CDR3 has 15 amino acids. CDR1 SEHNR and CDR2 FQNEAQ come from the germline V gene (reference sequence). Trimming took 1 base from V and 1 from J, leaving 5 bases between them.